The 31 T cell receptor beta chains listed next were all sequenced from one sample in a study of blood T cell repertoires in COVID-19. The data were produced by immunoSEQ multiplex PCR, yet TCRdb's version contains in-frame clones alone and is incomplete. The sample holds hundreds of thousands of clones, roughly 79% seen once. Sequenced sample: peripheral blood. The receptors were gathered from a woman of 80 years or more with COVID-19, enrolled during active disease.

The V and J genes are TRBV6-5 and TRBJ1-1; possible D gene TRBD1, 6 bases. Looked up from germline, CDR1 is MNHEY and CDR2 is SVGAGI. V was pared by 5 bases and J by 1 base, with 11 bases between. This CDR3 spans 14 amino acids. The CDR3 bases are TGTGCCAGCAGTCGGGACACGGGGAACACTGAAGCTTTCTTT. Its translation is CASSRDTGNTEAFF.

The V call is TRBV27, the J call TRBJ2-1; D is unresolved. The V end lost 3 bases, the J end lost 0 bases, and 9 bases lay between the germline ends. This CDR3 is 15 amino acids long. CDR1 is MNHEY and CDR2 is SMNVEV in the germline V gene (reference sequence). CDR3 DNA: TGTGCCAGCAGTTTTTATACCAGCTCCTACAATGAGCAGTTCTTC. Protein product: CASSFYTSSYNEQFF.

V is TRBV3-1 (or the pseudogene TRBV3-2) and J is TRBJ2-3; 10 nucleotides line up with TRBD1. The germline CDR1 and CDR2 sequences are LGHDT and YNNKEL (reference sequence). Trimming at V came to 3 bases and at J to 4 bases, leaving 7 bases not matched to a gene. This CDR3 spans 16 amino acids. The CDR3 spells CASSQRQGAGADTQYF. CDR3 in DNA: TGTGCCAGCAGCCAGCGACAGGGGGCTGGGGCAGATACGCAGTATTTT.

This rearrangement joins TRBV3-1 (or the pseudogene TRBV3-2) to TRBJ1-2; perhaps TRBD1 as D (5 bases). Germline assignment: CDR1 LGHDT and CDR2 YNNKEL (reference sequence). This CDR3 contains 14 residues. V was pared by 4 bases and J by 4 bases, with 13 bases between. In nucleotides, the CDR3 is TGTGCCAGCAGCCGGGCGGACATCCCCTATGGCTACACCTTC. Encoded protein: CASSRADIPYGYTF.

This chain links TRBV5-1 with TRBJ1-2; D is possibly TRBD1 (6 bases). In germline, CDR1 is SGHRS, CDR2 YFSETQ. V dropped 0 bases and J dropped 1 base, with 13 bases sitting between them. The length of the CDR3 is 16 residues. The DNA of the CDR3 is TGCGCCAGCAGCTTGGCCCGACAGGTTGATAACTATGGCTACACCTTC. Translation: CASSLARQVDNYGYTF.

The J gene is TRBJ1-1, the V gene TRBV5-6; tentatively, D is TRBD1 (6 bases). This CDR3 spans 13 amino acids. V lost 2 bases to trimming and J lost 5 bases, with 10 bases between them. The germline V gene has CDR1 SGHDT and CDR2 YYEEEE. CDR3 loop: CASSLQGWTEAFF. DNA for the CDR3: TGTGCCAGCAGCTTACAGGGTTGGACTGAAGCTTTCTTT.

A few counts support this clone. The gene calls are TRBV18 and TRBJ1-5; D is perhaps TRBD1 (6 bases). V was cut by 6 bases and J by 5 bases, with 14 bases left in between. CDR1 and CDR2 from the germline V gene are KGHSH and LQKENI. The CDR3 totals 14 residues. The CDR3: CASSPDRVDQPQHF. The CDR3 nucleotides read TGTGCCAGCTCGCCGGACAGAGTCGATCAGCCCCAGCATTTT.

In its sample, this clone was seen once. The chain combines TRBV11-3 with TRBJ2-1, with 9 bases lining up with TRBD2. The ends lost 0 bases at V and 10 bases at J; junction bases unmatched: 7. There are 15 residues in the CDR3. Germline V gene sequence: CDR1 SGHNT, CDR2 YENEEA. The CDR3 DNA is TGTGCCAGCAGCTTAGAGCGGGAGGGGAAGGGGGAGCAGTTCTTC. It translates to CASSLEREGKGEQFF.

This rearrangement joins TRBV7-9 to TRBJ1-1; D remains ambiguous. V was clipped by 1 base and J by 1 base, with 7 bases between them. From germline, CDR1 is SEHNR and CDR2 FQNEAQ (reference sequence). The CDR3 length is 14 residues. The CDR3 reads CASSLVRANTEAFF. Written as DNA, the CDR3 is TGTGCCAGCAGCTTAGTGAGAGCGAACACTGAAGCTTTCTTT.

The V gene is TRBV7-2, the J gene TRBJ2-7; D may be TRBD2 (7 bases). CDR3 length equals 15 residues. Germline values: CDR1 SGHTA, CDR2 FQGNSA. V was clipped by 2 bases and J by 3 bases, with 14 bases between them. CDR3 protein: CASSLNQGGGYEQYF. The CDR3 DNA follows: TGTGCCAGCAGCTTAAATCAGGGAGGGGGCTACGAGCAGTACTTC. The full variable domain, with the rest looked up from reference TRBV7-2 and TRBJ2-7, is GAGVSQSPSNKVTEKGKDVELRCDPISGHTALYWYRQSLGQGLEFLIYFQGNSAPDKSGLPSDRFSAERTGGSVSTLTIQRTQQEDSAVYLCASSLNQGGGYEQYFGPGTRLTVT.

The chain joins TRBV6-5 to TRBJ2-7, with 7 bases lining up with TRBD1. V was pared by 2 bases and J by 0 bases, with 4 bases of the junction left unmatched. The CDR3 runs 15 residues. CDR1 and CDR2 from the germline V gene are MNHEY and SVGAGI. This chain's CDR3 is CASSYEAGGSYEQYF. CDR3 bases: TGTGCCAGCAGTTACGAGGCAGGGGGCTCCTACGAGCAGTACTTC.

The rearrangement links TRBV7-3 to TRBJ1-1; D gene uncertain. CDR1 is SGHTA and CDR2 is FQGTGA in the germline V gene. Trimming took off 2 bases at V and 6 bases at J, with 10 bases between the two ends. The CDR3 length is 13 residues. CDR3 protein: CASSLGRTSEAFF. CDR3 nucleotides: TGTGCCAGCAGCTTAGGGAGGACTTCTGAAGCTTTCTTT.

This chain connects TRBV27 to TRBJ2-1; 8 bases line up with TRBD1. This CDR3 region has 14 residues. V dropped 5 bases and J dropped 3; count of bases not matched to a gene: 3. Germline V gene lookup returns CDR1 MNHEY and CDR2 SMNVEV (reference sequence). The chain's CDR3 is CASSRTGSYNEQFF. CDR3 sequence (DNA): TGTGCCAGCAGTCGGACAGGGAGCTACAATGAGCAGTTCTTC.

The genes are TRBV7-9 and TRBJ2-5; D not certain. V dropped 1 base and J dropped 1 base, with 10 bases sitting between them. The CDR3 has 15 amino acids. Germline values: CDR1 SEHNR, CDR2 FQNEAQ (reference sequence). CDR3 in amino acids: CASSLGERLQETQYF. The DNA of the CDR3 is TGTGCCAGCAGCTTAGGCGAGCGCCTCCAAGAGACCCAGTACTTC.

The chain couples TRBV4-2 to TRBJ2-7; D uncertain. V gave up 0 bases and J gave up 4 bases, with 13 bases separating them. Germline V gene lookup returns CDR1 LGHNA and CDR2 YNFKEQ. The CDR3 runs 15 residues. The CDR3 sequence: CASSQDVRSAYEQYF. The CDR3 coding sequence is TGTGCCAGCAGCCAAGACGTCAGGTCGGCTTACGAGCAGTACTTC.

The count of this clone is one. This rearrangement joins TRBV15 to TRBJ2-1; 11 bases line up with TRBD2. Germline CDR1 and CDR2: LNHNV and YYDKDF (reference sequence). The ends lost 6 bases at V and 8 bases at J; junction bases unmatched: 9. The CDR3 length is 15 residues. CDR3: CATRPLAGGRDEQFF. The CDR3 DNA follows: TGTGCCACCAGGCCGCTAGCGGGGGGTCGGGATGAGCAGTTCTTC.

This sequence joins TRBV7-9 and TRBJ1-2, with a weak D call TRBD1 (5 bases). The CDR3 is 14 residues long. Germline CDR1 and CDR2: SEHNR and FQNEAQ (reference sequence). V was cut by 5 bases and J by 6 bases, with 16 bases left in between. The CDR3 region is CASSVTGLGDGYTF. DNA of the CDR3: TGTGCCAGCAGCGTTACAGGTCTTGGTGATGGCTACACCTTC.

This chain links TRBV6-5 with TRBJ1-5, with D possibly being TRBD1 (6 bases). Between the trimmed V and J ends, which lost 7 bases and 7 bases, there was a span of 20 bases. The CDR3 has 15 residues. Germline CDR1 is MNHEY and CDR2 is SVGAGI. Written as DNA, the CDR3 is TGTGCCAGCACCTCCTTGGCAGGGGATGAACAGCCCCAGCATTTT. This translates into CASTSLAGDEQPQHF.

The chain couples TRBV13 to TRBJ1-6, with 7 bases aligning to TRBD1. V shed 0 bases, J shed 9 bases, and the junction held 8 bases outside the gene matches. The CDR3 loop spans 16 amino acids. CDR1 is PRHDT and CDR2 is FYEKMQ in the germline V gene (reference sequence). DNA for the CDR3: TGTGCCAGCAGCTTAGGCCTTGGCCAGGGGGGTTCACCCCTCCACTTT. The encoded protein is CASSLGLGQGGSPLHF. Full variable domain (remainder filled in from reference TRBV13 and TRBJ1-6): AAGVIQSPRHLIKEKRETATLKCYPIPRHDTVYWYQQGPGQDPQFLISFYEKMQSDKGSIPDRFSAQQFSDYHSELNMSSLELGDSALYFCASSLGLGQGGSPLHFGNGTRLTVT.

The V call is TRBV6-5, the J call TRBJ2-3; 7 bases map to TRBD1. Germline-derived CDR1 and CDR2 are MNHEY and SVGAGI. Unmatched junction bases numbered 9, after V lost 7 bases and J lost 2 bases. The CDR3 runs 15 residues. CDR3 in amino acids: CASKFWGQNTDTQYF. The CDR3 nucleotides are TGTGCCAGCAAGTTCTGGGGACAGAACACAGATACGCAGTATTTT.

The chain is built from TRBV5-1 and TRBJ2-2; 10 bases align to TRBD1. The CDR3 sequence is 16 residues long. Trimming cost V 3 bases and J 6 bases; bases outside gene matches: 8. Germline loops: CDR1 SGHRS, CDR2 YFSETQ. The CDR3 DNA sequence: TGCGCCAGCAGCTATTCCGGGACAGGGGTCCCCGGGGAGCTGTTTTTT. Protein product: CASSYSGTGVPGELFF. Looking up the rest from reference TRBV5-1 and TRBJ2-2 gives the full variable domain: KAGVTQTPRYLIKTRGQQVTLSCSPISGHRSVSWYQQTPGQGLQFLFEYFSETQRNKGNFPGRFSGRQFSNSRSEMNVSTLELGDSALYLCASSYSGTGVPGELFFGEGSRLTVL.

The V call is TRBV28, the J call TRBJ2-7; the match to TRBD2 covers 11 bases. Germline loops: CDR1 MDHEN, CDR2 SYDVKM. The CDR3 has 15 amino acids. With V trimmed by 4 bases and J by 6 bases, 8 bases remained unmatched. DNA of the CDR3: TGTGCCAGCAGTTCTCTAGCGGGGGGTCCTTCCGAGCAGTACTTC. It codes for CASSSLAGGPSEQYF.

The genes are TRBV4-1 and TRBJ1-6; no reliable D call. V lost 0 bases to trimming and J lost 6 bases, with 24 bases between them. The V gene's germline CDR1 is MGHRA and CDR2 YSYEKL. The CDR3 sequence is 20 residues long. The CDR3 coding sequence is TGCGCCAGCAGCCAAGATTCGGGGAGGACGAGAGGCTGGTTTAATTCACCCCTCCACTTT. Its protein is CASSQDSGRTRGWFNSPLHF.

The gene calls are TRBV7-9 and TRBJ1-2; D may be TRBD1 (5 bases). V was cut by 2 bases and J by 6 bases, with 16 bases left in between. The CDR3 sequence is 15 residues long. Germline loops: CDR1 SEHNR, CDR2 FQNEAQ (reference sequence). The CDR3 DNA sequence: TGTGCCAGCAGCTTATCCGGGCGGGGGATCCATGGCTACACCTTC. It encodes CASSLSGRGIHGYTF. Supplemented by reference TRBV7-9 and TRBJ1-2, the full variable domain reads DTGVSQNPRHKITKRGQNVTFRCDPISEHNRLYWYRQTLGQGPEFLTYFQNEAQLEKSRLLSDRFSAERPKGSFSTLEIQRTEQGDSAMYLCASSLSGRGIHGYTFGSGTRLTVV.

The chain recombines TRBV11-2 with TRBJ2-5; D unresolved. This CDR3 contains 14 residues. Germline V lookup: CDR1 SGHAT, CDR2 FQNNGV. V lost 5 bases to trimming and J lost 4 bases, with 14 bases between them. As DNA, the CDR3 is TGTGCCAGCAGCCCGGAGCGAACGGGAGAGACCCAGTACTTC. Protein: CASSPERTGETQYF.

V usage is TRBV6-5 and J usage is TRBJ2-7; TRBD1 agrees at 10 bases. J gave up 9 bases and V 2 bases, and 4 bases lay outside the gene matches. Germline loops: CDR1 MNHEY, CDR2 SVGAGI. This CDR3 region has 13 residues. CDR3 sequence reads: CASSYTTGGGQYF. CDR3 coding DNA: TGTGCCAGCAGTTACACGACAGGGGGCGGGCAGTACTTC.

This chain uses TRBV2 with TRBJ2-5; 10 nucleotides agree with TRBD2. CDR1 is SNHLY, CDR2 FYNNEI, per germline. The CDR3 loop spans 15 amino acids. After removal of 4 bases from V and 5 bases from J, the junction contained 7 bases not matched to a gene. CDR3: CASSGGLATFETQYF. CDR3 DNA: TGTGCCAGCAGTGGGGGACTAGCGACATTTGAGACCCAGTACTTC.

The CDR3 DNA is TGTGCCAGCAGCCACCGCATGGGGGGGGGCTACACCTTC. It translates to CASSHRMGGGYTF. The chain carries TRBV5-4 and TRBJ1-2; D perhaps matches TRBD1 (5 bases). The CDR3 runs to 13 residues. CDR1 is SGHNT and CDR2 is YYREEE in the germline V gene (reference sequence). V gave up 4 bases and J gave up 8 bases, with 15 bases separating them.

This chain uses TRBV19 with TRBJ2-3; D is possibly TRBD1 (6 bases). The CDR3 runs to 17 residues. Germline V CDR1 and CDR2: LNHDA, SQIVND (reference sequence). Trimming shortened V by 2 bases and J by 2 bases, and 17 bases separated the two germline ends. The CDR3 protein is CASSINPPGHYTDTQYF. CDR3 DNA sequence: TGTGCCAGTAGTATAAATCCCCCGGGACATTACACAGATACGCAGTATTTT.

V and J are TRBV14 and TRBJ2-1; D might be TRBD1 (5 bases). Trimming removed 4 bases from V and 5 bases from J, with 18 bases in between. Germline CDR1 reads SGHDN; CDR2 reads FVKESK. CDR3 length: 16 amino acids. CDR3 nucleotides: TGTGCCAGCAGCCTTATCGGACAATTCGTTAACAATGAGCAGTTCTTC. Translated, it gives CASSLIGQFVNNEQFF.

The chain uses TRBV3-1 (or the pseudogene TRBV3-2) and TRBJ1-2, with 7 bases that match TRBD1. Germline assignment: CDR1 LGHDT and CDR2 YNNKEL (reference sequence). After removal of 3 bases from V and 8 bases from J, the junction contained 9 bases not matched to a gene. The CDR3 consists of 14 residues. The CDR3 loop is CASSHLRDSLGYTF. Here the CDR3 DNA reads TGTGCCAGCAGCCACCTCCGGGACAGTCTAGGCTACACCTTC.